This TCR beta chain was found in a study of blood T cell repertoires in COVID-19 (dated by TCRdb to the early 2020s). Regarding the complete study: The collaborator samples originated in the United States, Italy and Spain and spanned the acute and convalescent phases of COVID-19. The prospective study material was composed of cDNA or gDNA derived from T cells, B-cell-depleted T cells, or PBMCs. Subjects who had been exposed to COVID-19, were actively infected with it, or had recovered from it provided the deeply sampled blood TCRbeta repertoires that made up the dataset. The repertoires were made available in a free public database intended to serve as a resource for research on the immune response to SARS-CoV-2. Samples were obtained from the ongoing ImmuneRACE study (first 160 participants) and from over a thousand subjects provided by 6 global collaborators. A de-identified subject ID, COVID-19 status, age in years and sex were almost always included in the sample metadata. Where HLA class I and class II types were available, the types were taken from metadata supplied by the sample provider, not from assay-based typing.

The CDR3 numbers 16 residues from cysteine through phenylalanine. The read is trimmed to its CDR3 DNA, 48 bases read in frame from base 1. V is clipped by 0 bases and J by 4 bases, and the sequence between their germline boundaries is 15 bases long. The germline V gene yields MGHRA for CDR1 and YSYEKL for CDR2. The count of this clone is one. Its binding antigen is unknown. The sample holds no much larger clone one base away, and base qualities are not on file. TCRbeta CDR3 regions were amplified from genomic DNA using the immunoSEQ Assay, a bias-controlled multiplex PCR. On the study's bioinformatics: Nucleated cell counts per sample were estimated from amplification of reference gene primers within the assay. Sequence reads were collapsed and filtered to measure the absolute abundance of every unique TCRbeta CDR3 rearrangement. For each sample, productive Simpson clonality was calculated as the square root of Simpson's diversity index over productive rearrangements. Imported from immuneACCESS, the table was reduced by TCRdb to in-frame sequences with V and J called. These copies leave out some clones; in studies compared against another copy, an unresolved V gene accounts for under half, and the cause of the remainder is not known. The V and J calls and clone size are taken from that table; D and trimming were inferred from the DNA. Here the sample has 270,000 or so clones; about 90% occur a single time. Over 3.5% of the sample is in the top ten clones.

On the study overall, not on this receptor specifically: Clinical and demographic metadata were provided uncurated, with the amount varying by source and participant.

Enrolling through a virtual design, the prospective study's participants ranged in age from roughly 18 to 90 years and lived across 24 United States geographic areas. To assign participants to cohorts, the prospective study relied on clinical history that participants themselves reported in a screening survey and a study questionnaire. In the prospective study, whole blood, serum and a nasopharyngeal or oropharyngeal swab were collected from each participant by mobile phlebotomists. Prospective study participants could optionally give additional blood draws and questionnaires over an approximately 2-month period. Before DNA extraction, blood samples from the prospective study were shipped at room temperature or frozen.

The V and J genes are TRBV4-1 and TRBJ1-2; D gene: possibly TRBD1, on 6 matching bases. Sequences were obtained from PBMCs or T cells enriched from blood (not recorded which). This TCR derives from a woman in her 30s with acute COVID-19. The CDR3 loop reads CASSQDSGGGGYGYTF. In nucleotides, the sequence is TGCGCCAGCAGCCAAGATTCGGGGGGCGGGGGCTATGGCTACACCTTC.